Each of the 25 T cell receptor beta chains below was sequenced from the same sample in a study of blood T cell repertoires in COVID-19 (dated by TCRdb to 2018 to 2021). The library was prepared using the immunoSEQ multiplex PCR assay. Sourced from immuneACCESS, this table was stored by TCRdb with only in-frame sequences that have V and J called. A share of the clones is absent; for the studies checked, an unresolved V gene accounts for under half, and the remainder has no known explanation. The sample table shows a few hundred thousand clones, and about 86% are seen once. The leading ten clones occupy 3% to 4.5% of the sample. Sequenced input: PBMCs or T cells enriched from blood (not recorded which). Receptors originate from a woman aged 35 to 49 with acute COVID-19.

This chain uses TRBV7-8 with TRBJ2-1; 9 bases are shared with TRBD2. CDR3 length equals 16 residues. The germline CDR1 and CDR2 sequences are SGHVS and FQNEAQ. Trimming cost V 0 bases and J 7 bases; bases outside gene matches: 7. The CDR3 reads CASSLASAGGRNEQFF. CDR3 nucleotides: TGTGCCAGCAGCTTAGCGTCAGCGGGGGGCCGAAATGAGCAGTTCTTC.

The gene calls are TRBV15 and TRBJ1-4, with D uncertain. Trimming shortened V by 4 bases and J by 5 bases, and 14 bases separated the two germline ends. There are 15 residues in the CDR3. Germline V gene sequence: CDR1 LNHNV, CDR2 YYDKDF (reference sequence). The CDR3 loop reads CATSTYTISNEKLFF. The CDR3 DNA sequence: TGTGCCACCAGCACCTATACGATCTCGAATGAAAAACTGTTTTTT.

The J gene is TRBJ1-1, the V gene TRBV30, with 7 bases identical to TRBD1. The length of the CDR3 is 15 residues. The germline gives CDR1 GTSNPN, CDR2 SVGIG (reference sequence). The ends lost 3 bases at V and 6 bases at J; junction bases unmatched: 13. CDR3: CAWSAYSGGRAEAFF. DNA of the CDR3: TGTGCCTGGAGCGCCTATTCAGGGGGTAGGGCTGAAGCTTTCTTT.

The rearrangement links TRBV19 to TRBJ1-2; 7 bases match TRBD1. The CDR3 spans 17 residues. The ends lost 4 bases at V and 3 bases at J; junction bases unmatched: 14. The germline CDR1 and CDR2 sequences are LNHDA and SQIVND (reference sequence). CDR3 in DNA: TGTGCCAGTAGTACCCCGGGACAGTACGAGGGTTACTATGGCTACACCTTC. Amino acids: CASSTPGQYEGYYGYTF.

The chain recombines TRBV7-2 with TRBJ1-1; a possible D gene is TRBD1 (6 bases). V lost 5 bases and J lost 5, with 18 bases in between. The CDR3 loop spans 15 amino acids. Germline V gene sequence: CDR1 SGHTA, CDR2 FQGNSA. CDR3 bases: TGTGCCAGCAGCCCCCCCGGGGGGCGCCGGACTGAAGCTTTCTTT. Residues: CASSPPGGRRTEAFF.

This clone was counted only a few times. CDR3 DNA sequence: TGTGCCAGCAGCATTCCGGGACTAGGGGCAGAGACCCAGTACTTC. It is translated as CASSIPGLGAETQYF. The V gene is TRBV7-2, the J gene TRBJ2-5, with TRBD2 identical over 8 bases. With V trimmed by 5 bases and J by 4 bases, 9 bases remained unmatched. Germline lookup yields CDR1 SGHTA and CDR2 FQGNSA. CDR3 length: 15 residues.

The rearrangement joins TRBV7-3 to TRBJ2-5; 8 positions match TRBD2. The germline CDR1 and CDR2 sequences are SGHTA and FQGTGA. J lost 4 bases, V lost 9 bases, and 13 bases had no gene match. The CDR3 loop spans 15 amino acids. The chain's CDR3 is CASSAGGADGETQYF. The CDR3, as DNA: TGTGCCAGTTCCGCCGGGGGGGCGGACGGAGAGACCCAGTACTTC.

The J gene is TRBJ2-5, the V gene TRBV7-2; tentative D call: TRBD2 (5 bases). The CDR3 runs to 14 residues. Germline CDR1 SGHTA, CDR2 FQGNSA. V lost 3 bases to trimming and J lost 5 bases, with 13 bases between them. Written as DNA, the CDR3 is TGTGCCAGCAGCTTGGGTCTAGCTACTGAGACCCAGTACTTC. Translating gives CASSLGLATETQYF.

The V call is TRBV5-1, the J call TRBJ2-7; 10 positions agree with TRBD2. The CDR3 has 16 amino acids. The V gene's germline CDR1 is SGHRS and CDR2 YFSETQ. With V trimmed by 2 bases and J by 0 bases, 5 bases remained unmatched. The chain's CDR3 is CASSFGPSGSSYEQYF. The CDR3 coding sequence is TGCGCCAGCAGCTTCGGTCCTAGCGGGAGCTCCTACGAGCAGTACTTC.

The CDR3 DNA follows: TGCAGCGTTGTCCAGACGGACTCTAGCACAGATACGCAGTATTTT. As protein: CSVVQTDSSTDTQYF. This chain uses TRBV29-1 with TRBJ2-3, with a possible D match to TRBD2 (5 bases). The germline V and J ends were trimmed by 4 bases and 0 bases, with 14 bases remaining between them. This CDR3 has 15 amino acids. Germline values: CDR1 SQVTM, CDR2 ANQGSEA.

The V gene is TRBV7-9, the J gene TRBJ2-1, with 8 bases matching TRBD2. V trimming: 5 bases; J trimming: 0 bases; junction bases outside the gene matches: 12. The CDR3 loop spans 18 amino acids. CDR1 is SEHNR, CDR2 FQNEAQ, per germline (reference sequence). The DNA for the CDR3 is TGTGCCAGCAGCCCCCGCCCCGCCAGCGGGAGCTCCTACAATGAGCAGTTCTTC. Translation gives CASSPRPASGSSYNEQFF. Full variable domain (missing parts from reference TRBV7-9 and TRBJ2-1): DTGVSQNPRHKITKRGQNVTFRCDPISEHNRLYWYRQTLGQGPEFLTYFQNEAQLEKSRLLSDRFSAERPKGSFSTLEIQRTEQGDSAMYLCASSPRPASGSSYNEQFFGPGTRLTVL.

The V and J genes are TRBV27 and TRBJ1-2; 10 bases agree with TRBD1. Trimming took 2 bases from V and 11 from J; bases not matched to a gene: 8. The CDR3 extends over 14 amino acids. Germline CDR1 MNHEY, CDR2 SMNVEV (reference sequence). The CDR3 bases are TGTGCCAGCAGTTTAGGGGACAGGGGAATGGAATACACCTTC. It translates to CASSLGDRGMEYTF.

For this clone: Other DNA sequences of this sample code for an identical CDR3. The chain carries TRBV5-1 and TRBJ2-7; 10 nucleotides align to TRBD1. Germline V gene lookup returns CDR1 SGHRS and CDR2 YFSETQ. Trimming removed 3 bases from V and 4 bases from J; junction bases left unmatched: 4. The CDR3 extends over 14 amino acids. In DNA, the CDR3 is TGCGCCAGCAGCTCCGGGACAGGGGATTACGAGCAGTACTTC. It codes for CASSSGTGDYEQYF.

This clone was detected a few times. The CDR3 sequence is CASSLTGTSGETQYF. The CDR3 DNA reads TGTGCCAGCAGCTTAACTGGGACTAGCGGGGAGACCCAGTACTTC. This chain joins TRBV7-3 and TRBJ2-5; 12 bases match TRBD2. Germline V gene lookup returns CDR1 SGHTA and CDR2 FQGTGA. The CDR3 is made up of 15 amino acids. Germline trimming cut 0 bases from V and 5 bases from J; bases unmatched to any gene: 1.

CDR3 loop: CARGQESYEQYF. The CDR3 DNA sequence: TGTGCCAGGGGACAGGAAAGCTACGAGCAGTACTTC. The chain recombines TRBV2 with TRBJ2-7; TRBD1 matches 8 bases. Germline loops: CDR1 SNHLY, CDR2 FYNNEI. Trimming took 9 bases from V and 3 from J; bases not matched to a gene: 4. The CDR3 covers 12 residues. Full variable domain (rest looked up from reference TRBV2 and TRBJ2-7): EPEVTQTPSHQVTQMGQEVILRCVPISNHLYFYWYRQILGQKVEFLVSFYNNEISEKSEIFDDQFSVERPDGSNFTLKIRSTKLEDSAMYFCARGQESYEQYFGPGTRLTVT.

The J gene is TRBJ2-1, the V gene TRBV21-1; the D call of TRBD1 is as the table states it, not checked on the DNA. TRBV21-1 is designated a pseudogene. This CDR3 comprises 13 residues. In nucleotides, the CDR3 is TGTGCCAGCAGACGGACAGACCACAATGAGCAGTTCTTC. Translation gives CASRRTDHNEQFF.

In its sample, this clone was seen once. This chain connects TRBV7-9 to TRBJ1-1, with 7 bases fitting TRBD1. CDR3 size: 14 residues. Losses at the gene ends were 4 bases for V and 6 bases for J; bases not matched to a gene: 8. Germline lookup yields CDR1 SEHNR and CDR2 FQNEAQ (reference sequence). The CDR3 nucleotides read TGTGCCAGCAGCTCTGGACAGGATGGGTCTGAAGCTTTCTTT. This gives the protein CASSSGQDGSEAFF.

The chain recombines TRBV15 with TRBJ2-2; 8 bases match TRBD1. The CDR3 is made up of 16 amino acids. The J segment lost 9 bases and the V segment lost 2 bases, leaving 11 bases of the junction unmatched. CDR1 is LNHNV and CDR2 is YYDKDF in the germline V gene (reference sequence). CDR3 sequence (DNA): TGTGCCACCAGCAGACGGGGCCAGGGGGCGTCCCGGGAGCTGTTTTTT. This gives the protein CATSRRGQGASRELFF.

The CDR3 coding sequence is TGTGCCAGCAGCAAATTCTTTGGGACAGGGGGAGGCGAGCAGTACTTC. This sequence encodes CASSKFFGTGGGEQYF. The chain uses TRBV21-1 and TRBJ2-7; TRBD1 was called by the table and not checked on the DNA. TRBV21-1 is described as a pseudogene. This CDR3 is 16 amino acids long.

The chain couples TRBV5-5 to TRBJ1-4; D not certain. This CDR3 region has 17 residues. V shed 5 bases and J shed 0 bases, with 17 bases lying between them. CDR1 is SGHKS and CDR2 is YYEKEE in the germline V gene (reference sequence). The CDR3 is CASSQEARSTTNEKLFF. The DNA for the CDR3 is TGTGCCAGCAGTCAGGAGGCCCGCAGCACAACTAATGAAAAACTGTTTTTT.

In its sample, this clone was seen many times. This chain connects TRBV7-2 to TRBJ1-2, with D hard to call. Germline V gene lookup returns CDR1 SGHTA and CDR2 FQGNSA. This CDR3 spans 14 amino acids. Trimming cost V 5 bases and J 8 bases, with 18 bases left between them. The CDR3 protein is CASSTPGGFWGYTF. The CDR3 DNA is TGTGCCAGCAGCACCCCGGGTGGTTTTTGGGGCTACACCTTC. The full variable domain, with the rest looked up from reference TRBV7-2 and TRBJ1-2, is GAGVSQSPSNKVTEKGKDVELRCDPISGHTALYWYRQSLGQGLEFLIYFQGNSAPDKSGLPSDRFSAERTGGSVSTLTIQRTQQEDSAVYLCASSTPGGFWGYTFGSGTRLTVV.

The V and J genes are TRBV2 and TRBJ1-2; 9 nucleotides line up with TRBD1. V was clipped by 7 bases and J by 8 bases; unmatched bases: 11. This CDR3 is 14 amino acids long. Germline V gene lookup returns CDR1 SNHLY and CDR2 FYNNEI. The CDR3 DNA is TGTGCCAGCAAGAGGGGGACAGGGATCTGGGGCTACACCTTC. This gives the protein CASKRGTGIWGYTF.

The chain links TRBV10-2 to TRBJ2-7; 11 nucleotides line up with TRBD1. The germline CDR1 and CDR2 sequences are WSHSY and SAAADI. The V gene end was trimmed by 6 bases and the J gene end by 3 bases; junction bases not matched to a gene: 4. CDR3 length: 14 amino acids. This CDR3 reads CASSGGQGVYEQYF. The CDR3 DNA reads TGCGCCAGCAGCGGGGGACAGGGGGTCTACGAGCAGTACTTC.

V usage is TRBV18 and J usage is TRBJ2-7; 8 bases match TRBD2. V lost 3 bases, J lost 4 bases, and 11 bases stayed unmatched. Germline V gene data show CDR1 as KGHSH and CDR2 as LQKENI. The CDR3 has 16 residues. The CDR3 sequence is CASSPSLTSASYEQYF. The CDR3 region has the DNA TGTGCCAGCTCACCCAGTCTGACTAGCGCGAGTTACGAGCAGTACTTC.

This chain connects TRBV2 to TRBJ2-5; possibly TRBD1 for D (5 bases). CDR1 is SNHLY, CDR2 FYNNEI, per germline. Trimming removed 3 bases from V and 9 bases from J, with 5 bases in between. The CDR3 runs 10 residues. The CDR3 here is CASSDRAQYF. CDR3 coding DNA: TGTGCCAGCAGTGACAGGGCCCAGTACTTC.